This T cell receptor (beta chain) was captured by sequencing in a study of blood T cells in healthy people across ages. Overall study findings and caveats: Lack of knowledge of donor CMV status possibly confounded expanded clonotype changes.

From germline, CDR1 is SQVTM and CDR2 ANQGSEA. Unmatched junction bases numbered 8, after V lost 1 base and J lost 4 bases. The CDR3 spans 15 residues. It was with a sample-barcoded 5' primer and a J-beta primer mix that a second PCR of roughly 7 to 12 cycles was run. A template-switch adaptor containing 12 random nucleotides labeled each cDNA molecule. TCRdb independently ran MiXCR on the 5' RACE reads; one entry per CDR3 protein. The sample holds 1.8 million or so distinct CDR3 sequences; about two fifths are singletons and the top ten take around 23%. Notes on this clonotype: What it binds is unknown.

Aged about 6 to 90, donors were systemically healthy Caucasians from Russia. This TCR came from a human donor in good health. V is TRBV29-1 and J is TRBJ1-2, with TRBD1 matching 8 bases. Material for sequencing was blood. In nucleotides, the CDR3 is TGCAGCGTTGAAGGGGGACAGGTCCCGCTCTATGGCTACACCTTC. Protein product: CSVEGGQVPLYGYTF.